The next 18 T cell receptor beta chains were all read from a single sample in a study of blood T cell repertoires in COVID-19. The method was immunoSEQ multiplex PCR; TCRdb's version includes in-frame clones alone and lacks a portion of them. Of some 170,000 clones listed, around 80% are singletons. The sample taken for sequencing was PBMCs or T cells enriched from blood (not recorded which). These TCRs come from a man aged 35 to 55 who had recovered from COVID-19.

This clone was counted once. J is TRBJ1-2 and V is TRBV7-3; D is unclear. The CDR3 consists of 15 residues. The V gene lost 0 bases and the J gene lost 4 bases, with 12 bases spanning the gap. Germline values: CDR1 SGHTA, CDR2 FQGTGA. The CDR3 sequence: CASSLTANGFYGYTF. CDR3 in DNA: TGTGCCAGCAGCTTAACGGCCAACGGGTTCTATGGCTACACCTTC.

There are a few counts of this clone. V is TRBV1 and J is TRBJ2-2; the table's TRBD2 call for D was not verified on the DNA. TRBV1 is shown as a pseudogene. The CDR3 is made up of 21 amino acids. CDR3 sequence (DNA): TGCACCAGCAGCCGGGAGTCGGGGGACTCGATCCCCTCGGAGTTAACCGGGGAGCTGTTTTTT. The encoded protein is CTSSRESGDSIPSELTGELFF.

This chain links TRBV18 with TRBJ2-1; 9 bases are a match to TRBD2. V lost 2 bases and J lost 4; bases outside the gene matches: 6. The CDR3 covers 16 residues. The germline V gene encodes CDR1 KGHSH and CDR2 LQKENI. CDR3 in DNA: TGTGCCAGCTCACCAGCGGCGGGGGGGCGGTACAATGAGCAGTTCTTC. Protein product: CASSPAAGGRYNEQFF. Full variable domain (remainder filled in from reference TRBV18 and TRBJ2-1): NAGVMQNPRHLVRRRGQEARLRCSPMKGHSHVYWYRQLPEEGLKFMVYLQKENIIDESGMPKERFSAEFPKEGPSILRIQQVVRGDSAAYFCASSPAAGGRYNEQFFGPGTRLTVL.

The rearrangement uses TRBV11-3 and TRBJ2-3; D not resolved. CDR3 length equals 13 residues. V gave up 0 bases and J gave up 8 bases, with 9 bases separating them. CDR1 SGHNT and CDR2 YENEEA come from the germline V gene. CDR3 bases: TGTGCCAGCAGCTTAGAGATTGGTAGTACGCAGTATTTT. Amino acids: CASSLEIGSTQYF.

The CDR3 loop reads CSVDPSTGEAFF. DNA for the CDR3: TGCAGCGTTGACCCATCCACAGGGGAAGCTTTCTTT. The chain joins TRBV29-1 to TRBJ1-1; weak D call: TRBD1 (6 bases). The V and J ends lost 3 bases and 8 bases respectively, with 13 bases between them. In germline, CDR1 is SQVTM, CDR2 ANQGSEA. The length of the CDR3 is 12 residues.

A note on this clone: One end of the junction fails to match germline, which may point to a read error. V and J are TRBV6-5 and TRBJ1-1; 9 bases are shared with TRBD1. The CDR3 length is 13 residues. Germline CDR1 is MNHEY and CDR2 is SVGAGI. CDR3: CASTYRDRDEAFF. CDR3 bases: TGTGCCAGCACTTACCGGGACAGGGACGAAGCTTTCTTT.

V is TRBV11-2 and J is TRBJ2-5, with D possibly matching TRBD1 (6 bases). CDR3 size: 15 residues. V was trimmed by 1 base and J by 2 bases, leaving 11 bases between them. Germline CDR1 SGHAT, CDR2 FQNNGV. This chain's CDR3 is CASSLGPGDQETQYF. In DNA form, the CDR3 reads TGTGCCAGCAGCTTAGGGCCAGGGGATCAAGAGACCCAGTACTTC.

The V gene is TRBV19, the J gene TRBJ2-7; 12 nucleotides agree with TRBD1. The CDR3 spans 15 residues. Trimming removed 4 bases from V and 7 bases from J; junction bases left unmatched: 8. Germline values: CDR1 LNHDA, CDR2 SQIVND (reference sequence). The CDR3 DNA reads as TGTGCCAGTAGTAACTGGGGACAGGGGGCGCGGGAGCAGTACTTC. It translates to CASSNWGQGAREQYF.

CDR3 sequence (DNA): TGTGCCAGCAGCGGTACAGGGGGCGCTTTCTTT. Its translation is CASSGTGGAFF. The rearrangement uses TRBV9 and TRBJ1-1; the match to TRBD1 covers 9 bases. CDR1 SGDLS and CDR2 YYNGEE come from the germline V gene. CDR3 length equals 11 residues. The V segment lost 3 bases and the J segment 11 bases; nucleotides outside the gene matches: 2.

This clone was seen a few times. This chain uses TRBV5-1 with TRBJ1-2; a possible D gene is TRBD1 (5 bases). The CDR3 is 15 residues long. Trimming stripped 4 bases from V and 2 bases from J, with 15 bases between. Germline loops: CDR1 SGHRS, CDR2 YFSETQ. In DNA, the CDR3 is TGCGCCAGCAGCACCTCCGGGGGAGGAAACTATGGCTACACCTTC. Its protein product is CASSTSGGGNYGYTF.

In this sample, this clone turned up once. The J gene is TRBJ2-2, the V gene TRBV7-9; 7 nucleotides line up with TRBD2. CDR1 and CDR2 from the germline V gene are SEHNR and FQNEAQ (reference sequence). Trimming took 5 bases from V and 4 from J; bases not matched to a gene: 13. The CDR3 consists of 17 residues. In nucleotides, the CDR3 is TGTGCCAGCAGCACCGAGAGCGGGGTGCCGAGCACCGGGGAGCTGTTTTTT. Amino acid sequence: CASSTESGVPSTGELFF.

This rearrangement joins TRBV7-8 to TRBJ2-7; 7 nucleotides match TRBD1. CDR1 is SGHVS, CDR2 FQNEAQ, per germline. V lost 6 bases to trimming and J lost 7 bases; unmatched junction nucleotides: 3. This CDR3 has 11 amino acids. The CDR3 coding sequence is TGTGCCAGCAGGCAACAGGGGGAGCAGTACTTC. This translates into CASRQQGEQYF.

The J gene is TRBJ1-1, the V gene TRBV27; 7 bases fit TRBD1. Per the germline V gene, CDR1 is MNHEY and CDR2 is SMNVEV (reference sequence). There are 14 residues in the CDR3. V was clipped by 7 bases and J by 11 bases; unmatched bases: 16. Here the CDR3 DNA reads TGTGCCAGCACCCTAGACTACAGGGGAGGTAGGGCTTTCTTT. This translates into CASTLDYRGGRAFF.

The rearrangement links TRBV20-1 to TRBJ2-1; the match to TRBD1 covers 7 bases. The V and J ends lost 7 bases and 7 bases, in that order; junction bases with no gene match: 4. Per germline, CDR1 DFQATT and CDR2 SNEGSKA (reference sequence). This CDR3 has 11 amino acids. The CDR3 here is CSGPTGNEQFF. The CDR3 DNA follows: TGCAGTGGCCCGACAGGGAATGAGCAGTTCTTC.

The CDR3: CAWSVLQGFTDTQYF. The CDR3 nucleotides read TGTGCCTGGAGTGTACTACAGGGATTCACAGATACGCAGTATTTT. V and J are TRBV30 and TRBJ2-3, with a possible D match to TRBD1 (6 bases). The CDR3 is made up of 15 amino acids. Germline loops: CDR1 GTSNPN, CDR2 SVGIG (reference sequence). The germline V and J ends were trimmed by 0 bases and 2 bases, with 12 bases remaining between them.

This clone appeared a single time. CDR3 sequence reads: CASSLGTGASVNTEAFF. The CDR3 bases are TGTGCCAGCAGCCTGGGGACAGGTGCTTCAGTGAACACTGAAGCTTTCTTT. The chain has TRBV3-1 (or the pseudogene TRBV3-2) and TRBJ1-1; 8 bases are a match to TRBD1. CDR1 is LGHDT and CDR2 is YNNKEL in the germline V gene (reference sequence). The CDR3 covers 17 residues. V shed 4 bases, J shed 0 bases, and the junction held 10 bases outside the gene matches.

This clone was counted once. Other nucleotide sequences from this sample produce the same CDR3. The genes are TRBV5-1 and TRBJ2-1, with TRBD2 matching over 8 bases. CDR1 is SGHRS, CDR2 YFSETQ, per germline. V lost 0 bases to trimming and J lost 3 bases; unmatched junction nucleotides: 2. The CDR3 totals 15 residues. CDR3: CASSLGAGVYNEQFF. CDR3 DNA sequence: TGCGCCAGCAGCTTGGGAGCGGGGGTCTACAATGAGCAGTTCTTC.

The chain carries TRBV2 and TRBJ1-3; D is perhaps TRBD1 (5 bases). V was trimmed by 6 bases and J by 2 bases, leaving 8 bases between them. Germline V CDR1 and CDR2: SNHLY, FYNNEI. The CDR3 spans 13 residues. CDR3 in amino acids: CASRRGPGNTIYF. The CDR3 DNA follows: TGTGCCAGCAGAAGGGGTCCTGGAAACACCATATATTTT.